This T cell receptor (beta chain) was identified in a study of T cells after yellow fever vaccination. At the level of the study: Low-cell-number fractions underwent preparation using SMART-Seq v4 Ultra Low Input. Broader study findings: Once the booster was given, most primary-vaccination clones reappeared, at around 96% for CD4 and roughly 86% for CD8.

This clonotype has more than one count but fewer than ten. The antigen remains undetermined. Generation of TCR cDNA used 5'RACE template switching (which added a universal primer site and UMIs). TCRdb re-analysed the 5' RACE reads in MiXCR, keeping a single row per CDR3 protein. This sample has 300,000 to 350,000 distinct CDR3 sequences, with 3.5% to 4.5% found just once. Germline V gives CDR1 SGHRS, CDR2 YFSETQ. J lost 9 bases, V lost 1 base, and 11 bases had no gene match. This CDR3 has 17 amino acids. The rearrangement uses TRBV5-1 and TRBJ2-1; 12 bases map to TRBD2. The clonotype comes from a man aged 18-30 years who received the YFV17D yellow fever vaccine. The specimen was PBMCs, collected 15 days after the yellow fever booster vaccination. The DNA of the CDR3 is TGCGCCAGCAGCTTGTCGGCTAGCGGGGGGGGTCGCGGTGAGCAGTTCTTC. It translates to CASSLSASGGGRGEQFF. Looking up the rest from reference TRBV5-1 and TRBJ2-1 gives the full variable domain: KAGVTQTPRYLIKTRGQQVTLSCSPISGHRSVSWYQQTPGQGLQFLFEYFSETQRNKGNFPGRFSGRQFSNSRSEMNVSTLELGDSALYLCASSLSASGGGRGEQFFGPGTRLTVL.